This TCR beta chain appears in the sequencing data of a study of blood T cell repertoires in COVID-19 (dated by TCRdb to 2018 to 2020). About the investigation overall: Samples from collaborators originated in the United States, Italy and Spain and spanned both the acute and convalescent phases of COVID-19. The prospective study material was composed of cDNA or gDNA derived from T cells, B-cell-depleted T cells, or PBMCs. Nearly every sample came with metadata listing a de-identified subject ID, COVID-19 status, age in years and sex. Samples came from the ongoing ImmuneRACE study (first 160 participants) plus 1,254 subjects from 6 global collaborators. The dataset comprised deeply sampled blood TCRbeta repertoires from subjects exposed to, actively infected with, or recovered from COVID-19. Where available, HLA class I and class II types were obtained from metadata supplied by the sample provider rather than from assay-based typing. The repertoires were released in a freely available public database intended as a resource for research on the immune response to SARS-CoV-2.

This clone is a singleton in its sample. Its recognized antigen is unknown. No base qualities exist here, and no much larger clone lies one base off it. The junction carries 15 bases between V and J, which are trimmed by 3 bases and 4 bases respectively. CDR1 MGHRA and CDR2 YSYEKL are derived from the germline V gene. The CDR3 spans 15 residues, from the cysteine through the phenylalanine. Kept here is only the CDR3 DNA, which spans 45 bases and is read in frame from base 1. The immunoSEQ Assay, a bias-controlled multiplex PCR, was used to amplify TCRbeta CDR3 regions from genomic DNA. The study's own analysis went as follows. Nucleated cell counts per sample were estimated from amplification of reference gene primers within the assay. Sequence reads were collapsed and filtered to measure the absolute abundance of every unique TCRbeta CDR3 rearrangement. For each sample, productive Simpson clonality was calculated as the square root of Simpson's diversity index across productive rearrangements. TCRdb took this table from immuneACCESS and kept in-frame rearrangements with V and J called. Such tables lack part of the clones; where checked against another copy, unresolved V genes explain under half of the gap, and the rest is unexplained. From that table come the V and J calls and clone size; the DNA was used to work out D and trimming. The sample table holds 250,000 to 300,000 clones, of which around 81% were seen once. 2.5% to 3% of the sample belongs to the ten largest clones.

Broader findings and caveats from the paper: The quantity of clinical and demographic metadata differed by source and by participant and was supplied without curation.

The collaborating institutions used their own protocols to collect whole blood in K2EDTA tubes. For TCRbeta analysis, collaborator samples were shipped as frozen whole blood, as isolated PBMCs, or as DNA extracted from either sample type. The sequence came from a woman in her fifties or sixties with active or convalescent COVID-19. The rearranged chain carries TRBV4-1 and TRBJ1-2; D gene: possibly TRBD1, on 5 matching bases. Input material: peripheral blood. The nucleotide sequence reads TGCGCCAGCAGCCAGGCCAGGGAGGATGGCTATGGCTACACCTTC. Translated, it reads CASSQAREDGYGYTF.